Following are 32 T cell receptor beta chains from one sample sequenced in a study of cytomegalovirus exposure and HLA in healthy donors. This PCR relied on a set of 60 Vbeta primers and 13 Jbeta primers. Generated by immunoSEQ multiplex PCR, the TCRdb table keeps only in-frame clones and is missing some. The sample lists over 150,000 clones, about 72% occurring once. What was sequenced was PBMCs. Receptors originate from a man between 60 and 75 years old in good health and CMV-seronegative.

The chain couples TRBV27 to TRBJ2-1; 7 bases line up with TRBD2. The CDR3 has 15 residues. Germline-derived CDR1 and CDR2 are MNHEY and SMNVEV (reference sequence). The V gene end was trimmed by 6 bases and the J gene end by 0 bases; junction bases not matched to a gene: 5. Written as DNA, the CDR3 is TGTGCCAGCAGCCAGACTAGCCGCTCCTACAATGAGCAGTTCTTC. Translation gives CASSQTSRSYNEQFF.

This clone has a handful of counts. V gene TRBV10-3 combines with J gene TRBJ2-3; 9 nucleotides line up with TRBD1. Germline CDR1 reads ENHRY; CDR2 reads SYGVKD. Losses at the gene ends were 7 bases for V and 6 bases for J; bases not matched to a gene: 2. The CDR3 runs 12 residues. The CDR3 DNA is TGTGCCATCAATGACAGGGGGGATACGCAGTATTTT. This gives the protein CAINDRGDTQYF.

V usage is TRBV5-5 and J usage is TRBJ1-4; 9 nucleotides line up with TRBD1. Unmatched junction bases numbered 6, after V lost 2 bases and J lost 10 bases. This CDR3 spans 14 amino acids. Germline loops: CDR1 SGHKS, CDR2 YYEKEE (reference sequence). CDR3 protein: CASSFGTGPVKLFF. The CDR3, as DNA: TGTGCCAGCAGCTTCGGGACAGGGCCTGTAAAACTGTTTTTT.

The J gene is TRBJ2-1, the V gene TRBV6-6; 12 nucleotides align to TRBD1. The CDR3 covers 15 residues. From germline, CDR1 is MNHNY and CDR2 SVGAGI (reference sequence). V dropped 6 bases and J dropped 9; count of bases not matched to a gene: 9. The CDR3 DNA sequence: TGTGCCAGCAGCTACGGTGGGACAGGGGGCGGTGAGCAGTTCTTC. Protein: CASSYGGTGGGEQFF.

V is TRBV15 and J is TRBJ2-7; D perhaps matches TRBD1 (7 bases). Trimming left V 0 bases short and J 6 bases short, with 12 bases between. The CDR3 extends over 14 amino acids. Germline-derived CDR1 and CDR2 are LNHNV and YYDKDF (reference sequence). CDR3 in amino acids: CATSRDRQGLEQYF. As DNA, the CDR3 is TGTGCCACCAGCAGAGATCGACAGGGACTCGAGCAGTACTTC.

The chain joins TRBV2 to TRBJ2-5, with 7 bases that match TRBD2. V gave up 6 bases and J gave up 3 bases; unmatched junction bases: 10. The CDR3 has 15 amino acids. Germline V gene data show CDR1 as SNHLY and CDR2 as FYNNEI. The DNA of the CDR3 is TGTGCCAGCAGGGGGGGAGGGAACATCGAAGAGACCCAGTACTTC. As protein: CASRGGGNIEETQYF. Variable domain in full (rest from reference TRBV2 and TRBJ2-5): EPEVTQTPSHQVTQMGQEVILRCVPISNHLYFYWYRQILGQKVEFLVSFYNNEISEKSEIFDDQFSVERPDGSNFTLKIRSTKLEDSAMYFCASRGGGNIEETQYFGPGTRLLVL.

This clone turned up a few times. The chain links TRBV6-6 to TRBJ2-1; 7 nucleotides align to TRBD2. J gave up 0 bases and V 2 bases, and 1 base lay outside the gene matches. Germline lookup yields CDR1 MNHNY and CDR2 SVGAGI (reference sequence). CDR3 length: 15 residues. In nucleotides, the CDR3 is TGTGCCAGCAGTTACGGCGGGGGCTCCTACAATGAGCAGTTCTTC. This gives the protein CASSYGGGSYNEQFF.

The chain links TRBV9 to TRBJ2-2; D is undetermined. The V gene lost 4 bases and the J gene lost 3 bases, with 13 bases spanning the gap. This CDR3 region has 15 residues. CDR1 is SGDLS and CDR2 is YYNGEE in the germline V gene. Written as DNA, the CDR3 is TGTGCCAGCAGCACCGGGTCCTCCGACACCGGGGAGCTGTTTTTT. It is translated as CASSTGSSDTGELFF.

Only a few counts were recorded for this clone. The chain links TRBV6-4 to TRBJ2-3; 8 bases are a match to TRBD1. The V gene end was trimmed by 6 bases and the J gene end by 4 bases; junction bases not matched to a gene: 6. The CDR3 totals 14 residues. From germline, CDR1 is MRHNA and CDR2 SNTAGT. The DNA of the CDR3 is TGTGCCAGCAGCCAGGGGGCCGGGGCAGATACGCAGTATTTT. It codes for CASSQGAGADTQYF.

The chain's CDR3 is CASSFASGVLQETQYF. The CDR3 DNA reads TGTGCCAGCAGTTTCGCTAGCGGGGTATTACAAGAGACCCAGTACTTC. V gene TRBV28 combines with J gene TRBJ2-5; 9 bases are shared with TRBD2. Germline V gene sequence: CDR1 MDHEN, CDR2 SYDVKM. The CDR3 runs 16 residues. V lost 3 bases and J lost 2; bases outside the gene matches: 7.

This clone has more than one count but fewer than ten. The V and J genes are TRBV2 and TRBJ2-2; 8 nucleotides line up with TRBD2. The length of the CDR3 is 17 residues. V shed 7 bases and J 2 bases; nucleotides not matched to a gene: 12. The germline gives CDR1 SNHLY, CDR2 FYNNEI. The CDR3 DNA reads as TGTGCCAGCACCCCTAGGGGTAGCGGGACCAACACCGGGGAGCTGTTTTTT. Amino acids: CASTPRGSGTNTGELFF.

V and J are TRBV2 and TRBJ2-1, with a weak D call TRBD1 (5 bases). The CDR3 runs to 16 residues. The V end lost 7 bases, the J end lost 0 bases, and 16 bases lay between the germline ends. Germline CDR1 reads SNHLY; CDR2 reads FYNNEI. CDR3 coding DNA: TGTGCCAGCAACCTTTTGGGGCCCAGCTCCTACAATGAGCAGTTCTTC. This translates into CASNLLGPSSYNEQFF.

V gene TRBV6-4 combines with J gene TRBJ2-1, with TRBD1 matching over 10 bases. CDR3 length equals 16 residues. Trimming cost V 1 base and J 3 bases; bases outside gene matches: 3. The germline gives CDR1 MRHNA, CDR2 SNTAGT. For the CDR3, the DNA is TGTGCCAGCAGTGACTGGGACAGGGGAGGCTACAATGAGCAGTTCTTC. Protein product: CASSDWDRGGYNEQFF.

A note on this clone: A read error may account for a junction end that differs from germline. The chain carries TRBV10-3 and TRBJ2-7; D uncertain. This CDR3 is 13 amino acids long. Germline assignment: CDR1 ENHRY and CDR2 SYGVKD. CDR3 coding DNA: TGTGCCATCAGTGACGGTGTCTCCTATGAGCAGTACTTC. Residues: CAISDGVSYEQYF.

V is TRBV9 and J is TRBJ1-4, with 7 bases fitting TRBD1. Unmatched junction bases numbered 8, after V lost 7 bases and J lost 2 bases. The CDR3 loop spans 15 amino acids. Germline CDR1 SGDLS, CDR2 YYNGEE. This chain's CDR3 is CASGKGAGTNEKLFF. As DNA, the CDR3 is TGTGCCAGCGGCAAGGGGGCGGGCACTAATGAAAAACTGTTTTTT. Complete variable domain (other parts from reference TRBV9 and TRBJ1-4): DSGVTQTPKHLITATGQRVTLRCSPRSGDLSVYWYQQSLDQGLQFLIQYYNGEERAKGNILERFSAQQFPDLHSELNLSSLELGDSALYFCASGKGAGTNEKLFFGSGTQLSVL.

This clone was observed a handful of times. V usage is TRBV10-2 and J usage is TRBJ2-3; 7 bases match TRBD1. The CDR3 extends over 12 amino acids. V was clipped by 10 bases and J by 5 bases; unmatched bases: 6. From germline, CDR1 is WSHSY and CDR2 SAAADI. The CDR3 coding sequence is TGCGCCACCTCCGACAGGGAAGATACGCAGTATTTT. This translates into CATSDREDTQYF.

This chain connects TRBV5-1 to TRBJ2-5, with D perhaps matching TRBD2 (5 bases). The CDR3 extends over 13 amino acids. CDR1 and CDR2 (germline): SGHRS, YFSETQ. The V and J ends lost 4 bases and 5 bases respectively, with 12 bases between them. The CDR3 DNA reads TGCGCCAGCAGCCCCGGACTTTCGGAGACCCAGTACTTC. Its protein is CASSPGLSETQYF.

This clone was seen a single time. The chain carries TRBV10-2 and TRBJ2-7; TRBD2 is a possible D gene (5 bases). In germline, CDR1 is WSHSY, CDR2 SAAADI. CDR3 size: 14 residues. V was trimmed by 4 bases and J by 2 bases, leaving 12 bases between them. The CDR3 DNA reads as TGCGCCAGCAGTGTGAGTGAGGGCCCCTACGAGCAGTACTTC. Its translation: CASSVSEGPYEQYF.

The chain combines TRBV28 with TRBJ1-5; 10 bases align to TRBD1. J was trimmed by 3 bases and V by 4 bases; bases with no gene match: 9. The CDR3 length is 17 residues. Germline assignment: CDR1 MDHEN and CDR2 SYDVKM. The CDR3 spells CASSSPTGGPSNQPQHF. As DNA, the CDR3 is TGTGCCAGCAGTTCACCGACAGGGGGCCCCTCCAATCAGCCCCAGCATTTT.

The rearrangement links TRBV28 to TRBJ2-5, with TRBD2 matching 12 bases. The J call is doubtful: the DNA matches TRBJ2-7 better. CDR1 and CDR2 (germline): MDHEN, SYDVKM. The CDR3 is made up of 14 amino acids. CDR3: CASKLAGGLGEQYF. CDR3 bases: TGTGCCAGCAAACTAGCGGGAGGTCTGGGCGAGCAGTACTTC.

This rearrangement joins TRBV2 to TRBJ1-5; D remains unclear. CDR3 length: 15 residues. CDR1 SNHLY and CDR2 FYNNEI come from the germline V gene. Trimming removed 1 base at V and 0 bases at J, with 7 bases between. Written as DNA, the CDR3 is TGTGCCAGCAGTGAAGGTCTTATTAGCAATCAGCCCCAGCATTTT. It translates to CASSEGLISNQPQHF.

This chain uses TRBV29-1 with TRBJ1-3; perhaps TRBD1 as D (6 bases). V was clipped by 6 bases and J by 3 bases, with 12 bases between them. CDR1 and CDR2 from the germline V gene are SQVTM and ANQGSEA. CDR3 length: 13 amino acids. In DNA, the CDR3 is TGCAGCGTCGCGGACAGCGGTGGAAACACCATATATTTT. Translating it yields CSVADSGGNTIYF.

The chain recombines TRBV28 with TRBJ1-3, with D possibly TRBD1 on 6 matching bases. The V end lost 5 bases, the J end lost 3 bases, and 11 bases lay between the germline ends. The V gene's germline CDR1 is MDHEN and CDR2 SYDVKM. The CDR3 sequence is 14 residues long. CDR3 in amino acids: CASSIDRFGNTIYF. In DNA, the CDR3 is TGTGCCAGCAGTATCGACAGGTTTGGAAACACCATATATTTT.

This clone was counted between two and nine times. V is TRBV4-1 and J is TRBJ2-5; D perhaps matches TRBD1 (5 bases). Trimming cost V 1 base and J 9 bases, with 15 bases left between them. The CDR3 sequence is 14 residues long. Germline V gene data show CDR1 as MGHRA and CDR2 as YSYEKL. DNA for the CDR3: TGCGCCAGCAGCCAAGGACTCAGGGATGGGTCCCAGTACTTC. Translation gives CASSQGLRDGSQYF.

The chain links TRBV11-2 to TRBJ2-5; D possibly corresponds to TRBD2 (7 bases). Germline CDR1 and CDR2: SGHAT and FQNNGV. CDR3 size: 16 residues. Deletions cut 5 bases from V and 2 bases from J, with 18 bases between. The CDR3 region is CASSPGAGAPQETQYF. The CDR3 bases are TGTGCCAGCAGCCCAGGGGCGGGGGCTCCACAAGAGACCCAGTACTTC.

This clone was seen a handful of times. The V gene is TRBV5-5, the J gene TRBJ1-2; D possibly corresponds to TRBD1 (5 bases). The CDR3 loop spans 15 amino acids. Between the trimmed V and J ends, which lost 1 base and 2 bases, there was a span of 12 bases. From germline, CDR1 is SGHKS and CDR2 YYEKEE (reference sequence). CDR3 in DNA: TGTGCCAGCAGCTTGTGGCGCCAGGGCAACTATGGCTACACCTTC. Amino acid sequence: CASSLWRQGNYGYTF.

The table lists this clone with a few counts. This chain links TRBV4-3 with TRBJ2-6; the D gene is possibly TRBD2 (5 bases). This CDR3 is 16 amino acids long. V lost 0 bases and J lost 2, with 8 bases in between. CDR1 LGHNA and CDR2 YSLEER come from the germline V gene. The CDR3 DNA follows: TGCGCCAGCAGCCAAGAATCCGGGGCTGGGGCCAACGTCCTGACTTTC. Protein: CASSQESGAGANVLTF.

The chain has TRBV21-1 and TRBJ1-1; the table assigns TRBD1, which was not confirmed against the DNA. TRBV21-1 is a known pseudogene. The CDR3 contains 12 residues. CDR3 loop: CARGDSFHRAFF. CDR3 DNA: TGTGCCAGGGGCGACAGTTTCCACCGAGCTTTCTTT.

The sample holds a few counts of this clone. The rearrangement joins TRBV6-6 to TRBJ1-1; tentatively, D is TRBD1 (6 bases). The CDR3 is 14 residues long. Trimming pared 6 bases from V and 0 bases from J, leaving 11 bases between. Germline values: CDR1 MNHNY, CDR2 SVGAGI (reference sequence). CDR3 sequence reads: CASRLGQMNTEAFF. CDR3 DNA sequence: TGTGCCAGCAGACTCGGACAGATGAACACTGAAGCTTTCTTT.

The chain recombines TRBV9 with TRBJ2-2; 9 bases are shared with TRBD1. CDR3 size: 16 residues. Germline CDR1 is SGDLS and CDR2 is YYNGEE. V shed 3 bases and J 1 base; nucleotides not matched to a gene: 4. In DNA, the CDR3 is TGTGCCAGCAGCGCACCGGGACAGGGGAACACCGGGGAGCTGTTTTTT. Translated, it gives CASSAPGQGNTGELFF.

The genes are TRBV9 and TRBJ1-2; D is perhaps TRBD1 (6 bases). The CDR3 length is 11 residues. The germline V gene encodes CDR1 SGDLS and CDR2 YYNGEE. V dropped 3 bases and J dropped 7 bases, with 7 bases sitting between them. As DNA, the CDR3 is TGTGCCAGCAGCGAACAGGGTGGCTACACCTTC. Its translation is CASSEQGGYTF.

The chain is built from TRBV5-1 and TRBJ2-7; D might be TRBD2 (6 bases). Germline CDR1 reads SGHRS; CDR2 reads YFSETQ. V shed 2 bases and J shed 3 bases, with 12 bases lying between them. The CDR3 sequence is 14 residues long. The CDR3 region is CASSFGGANYEQYF. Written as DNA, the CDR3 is TGCGCCAGCAGCTTCGGCGGGGCGAACTACGAGCAGTACTTC.